Listed below are T cell receptor beta chains from one sample, sequenced in a study of blood T cell repertoires in COVID-19. Method: immunoSEQ multiplex PCR; TCRdb's copy keeps in-frame clones and lacks some. The data contain 120,000 or so clones, roughly 82% of them singletons. Sample: peripheral blood. Receptors were obtained from a woman aged 55-69 years with acute or convalescent COVID-19. The CDR3 runs from the conserved cysteine through the conserved F or W. A D gene is named only where the DNA matches it firmly. Size values are once, few and many counts, or a class for expanded clones, and some rows have none.

j_gene	abundance	v_gene	d_gene	CDR3nt	CDR3aa
TRBJ2-7	-	TRBV29-1	TRBD2	TGCAGCGTTGAAGGGGCCGCGACTAGCGGGACCTACGAGCAGTACTTC	CSVEGAATSGTYEQYF
TRBJ2-1	-	TRBV7-3	TRBD2	TGTGCCAGCAGTACTAGCGGCAATGAGCAGTTCTTC	CASSTSGNEQFF
TRBJ2-1	-	TRBV5-1	TRBD2	TGCGCCAGCAGCCTCCCAAGCGGGGGTGGGAATGAGCAGTTCTTC	CASSLPSGGGNEQFF
TRBJ1-6	-	TRBV21-1	-	TGTGCCAGCAGCAAGTCTGTGGGGGGTTCGTTTTCACCCCTCCACTTT	CASSKSVGGSFSPLHF
TRBJ1-5	-	TRBV2	-	TGTGCCAGCAGGGTGGTGGGGGGACCCCAGCATTTT	CASRVVGGPQHF
TRBJ1-2	once	TRBV27	TRBD1	TGTGCCAGCAGTTTCGGACAGGGGGCGCCGGGCTATGGCTACACCTTC	CASSFGQGAPGYGYTF
TRBJ2-3	-	TRBV29-1	TRBD2	TGCAGCGTTTTAGGGCCACGGGAGGGGGGCACAGATACGCAGTATTTT	CSVLGPREGGTDTQYF
TRBJ2-2	once	TRBV5-1	TRBD2	TGCGCCAGCAGCAAGGGGACTAGCGGTCAAGACGGGGAGCTGTTTTTT	CASSKGTSGQDGELFF
TRBJ2-7	few	TRBV11-2	-	TGTGCCAGCAGCTTAGATCGGAGAGACCCTGCGCAGTACTTC	CASSLDRRDPAQYF
TRBJ1-2	once	TRBV3-1/TRBV3-2	-	TGTGCCAGCAGCCAAGATCTGGGCAGGGCTCTCTTCGGCTACACCTTC	CASSQDLGRALFGYTF
TRBJ2-5	few	TRBV11-3	TRBD2	TGTGCCAGCAGCCGGGGGATAGCGGGCGGCCAAGAGACCCAGTACTTC	CASSRGIAGGQETQYF
TRBJ2-2	once	TRBV7-7	TRBD1	TGTGCCAGCAGCGGGACAGGGAACACCGGGGAGCTGTTTTTT	CASSGTGNTGELFF
TRBJ1-5	few	TRBV10-3	TRBD1	TGTGCCATCAGTGAGGTAGGACAGGGTAATCAGCCCCAGCATTTT	CAISEVGQGNQPQHF
TRBJ2-1	-	TRBV5-1	TRBD2	TGCGCCAGCAGCCTAGGGACTAGCGGGGACATGGAGCAGTTCTTC	CASSLGTSGDMEQFF
TRBJ1-5	-	TRBV10-2	-	TGCGCCAGCAGTGAATCAGGGGCGTATCAGCCCCAGCATTTT	CASSESGAYQPQHF
TRBJ1-1	-	TRBV7-3	-	TGTGCCAGCAGCTTAGGGACTTACACTGAAGCTTTCTTT	CASSLGTYTEAFF
TRBJ1-1	-	TRBV18	-	TGTGCCAGCTCACCTGTAATGTTAGGACAGAATTTTATGAACACTGAAGCTTTCTTT	CASSPVMLGQNFMNTEAFF
TRBJ1-2	-	TRBV24-1	-	TGTGCCACCAGTGATCCCCCTCTTAGTGATGGCTACACCTTC	CATSDPPLSDGYTF
TRBJ1-1	-	TRBV7-9	-	TGTGCCAGCAGCTTCCTGGAGGACACTGAAGCTTTCTTT	CASSFLEDTEAFF
TRBJ2-5	-	TRBV19	-	TGTGCCAGTAGTATAGATCTAGTGGAGACCCAGTACTTC	CASSIDLVETQYF
TRBJ1-1	-	TRBV4-3	-	TGCGCCAGCAGCTTACTCCGGGGACAGAACACTGAAGCTTTCTTT	CASSLLRGQNTEAFF
TRBJ1-6	-	TRBV9	TRBD1	TGTGCCAGCAGCGTCGCACAGGGGGCTAATTCACCCCTCCACTTT	CASSVAQGANSPLHF
TRBJ2-1	-	TRBV20-1	-	TGCAGTGCTAGTAAGAGCCTCGAGGGTGAGCAGTTCTTC	CSASKSLEGEQFF
TRBJ1-1	-	TRBV10-3	-	TGTGCCATCAGTGAGTGGGGGCCGAGGATCTTT	CAISEWGPRIF
TRBJ2-3	-	TRBV11-3	TRBD1	TGTGCCAGCAGCACTACTCCGGGACAGTCGAGTTTTTCAGATACGCAGTATTTT	CASSTTPGQSSFSDTQYF
TRBJ1-1	-	TRBV7-3	TRBD1	TGTGCCAGCAGTCCCGACAGGGGGCTCACTGAAGCTTTCTTT	CASSPDRGLTEAFF
TRBJ1-6	few	TRBV2	TRBD1	TGTGCCAGCGGTCTAGCGACAGGGTATAATTCACCCCTCCACTTT	CASGLATGYNSPLHF
TRBJ2-7	once	TRBV6-5	-	TGTGCCAGTAAGGTAACAGCAGACTCCTACGAGCAGTACTTC	CASKVTADSYEQYF
TRBJ2-5	-	TRBV5-5	TRBD2	TGTGCCAGCAGCTCTCGACTAGCGGCTTGGGGGACCCAGTACTTC	CASSSRLAAWGTQYF
TRBJ2-5	-	TRBV4-2	TRBD2	TGTGCCAGCAGCCAAGGGGGGACTAGCTCAGAGACCCAGTACTTC	CASSQGGTSSETQYF
TRBJ1-3	-	TRBV30	-	TGTGCCTGGAACAGGGCTGTCGGGTCCATATATTTT	CAWNRAVGSIYF
TRBJ1-2	-	TRBV30	-	TGTGCCTGGAGTCTGACAGGAATCTATGGCTACACCTTC	CAWSLTGIYGYTF
TRBJ2-7	-	TRBV29-1	-	TGCAGCGTTGTAGTCCTTGGCCAGGGCACTGGCGAGCAGTACTTC	CSVVVLGQGTGEQYF
TRBJ2-7	-	TRBV28	-	TGTGCCAGCAGTTTGGCAGGGATCTACGAGCAGTACTTC	CASSLAGIYEQYF
TRBJ2-5	-	TRBV3-1/TRBV3-2	TRBD2	TGTGCCAGCACCCAAGGTCCGAGACTAGCGGGGGCGGGAGAGACCCAGTACTTC	CASTQGPRLAGAGETQYF
TRBJ1-2	-	TRBV29-1	-	TGCAGCGTCCTAACCCCAGGGGATGGCTACACCTTC	CSVLTPGDGYTF
TRBJ2-7	-	TRBV29-1	-	TGCAGCGTGAGGCTACAGGGTGTATACGAGCAGTACTTC	CSVRLQGVYEQYF
TRBJ2-5	once	TRBV18	-	TGTGCCAGCTCACCACCGGTTCACGGGCAAGAGACCCAGTACTTC	CASSPPVHGQETQYF
TRBJ1-1	few	TRBV19	TRBD1	TGTGCCAGTAGGGACAGGGCTGGGACTGAAGCTTTCTTT	CASRDRAGTEAFF
TRBJ1-1	once	TRBV9	TRBD1	TGTGCCAGCAGCGCGGGCGGTGGACAGGGGGCGATACCTTTCTTT	CASSAGGGQGAIPFF
TRBJ1-2	-	TRBV9	-	TGTGCCAGCAGCGTAGGTGGGGAAAGGGGGTTAGGGTATGGCTACACCTTC	CASSVGGERGLGYGYTF
TRBJ2-1	-	TRBV6-2/TRBV6-3	TRBD2	TGTGCCAGCAGTTTTAAGACTAGCGGGGGGGCTTATGAGCAGTTCTTC	CASSFKTSGGAYEQFF
TRBJ1-6	few	TRBV5-1	-	TGCGCCAGCAGCTTGGTGGACAGAGAAAATTCACCCCTCCACTTT	CASSLVDRENSPLHF
TRBJ1-3	-	TRBV12-2	-	TGTGCCAGGCAGCCCTCTGGAAACACCATATATTTT	CARQPSGNTIYF
TRBJ1-2	-	TRBV4-1	-	TGCGCCAGCAGCCAGGGCAACAGGGTCGGTGGCTACACCTTC	CASSQGNRVGGYTF
TRBJ1-1	-	TRBV10-3	-	TGTGCCATCAGTGAGTCCCCAGGCTTGGACACTGAAGCTTTCTTT	CAISESPGLDTEAFF
TRBJ2-7	-	TRBV4-3	TRBD1	TGCGCCAGCAGCCAGCAGACAGGGGTATCCTACGAGCAGTACTTC	CASSQQTGVSYEQYF
TRBJ2-2	-	TRBV7-7	-	TGTGCCAGCAGCGGGGGACAGAACACCGGGGAGCTGTTTTTT	CASSGGQNTGELFF
TRBJ2-7	-	TRBV14	-	TGTGCCAGCAGCCTTATGACAGGAAGGGACGAGCAGTACTTC	CASSLMTGRDEQYF
TRBJ2-7	-	TRBV20-1	-	TGCAGTGCGCTACTTTACGAGCAGTACTTC	CSALLYEQYF
TRBJ1-5	-	TRBV4-1	-	TGCGCCAGCAGCCAAGATCCCGGGATCAATCAGCCCCAGCATTTT	CASSQDPGINQPQHF
TRBJ2-2	-	TRBV5-1	TRBD1	TGCGCCAGCAGCCCCCGGGACAGGGGGAACACCGGGGAGCTGTTTTTT	CASSPRDRGNTGELFF
TRBJ2-7	-	TRBV7-9	-	TGTGCCAGCAGCTTAGTTGAGTCCTACGAGCAGTACTTC	CASSLVESYEQYF
TRBJ1-2	-	TRBV5-4	-	TGTGCCAGCAGCTTGGTCCCAGGAGGCTACACCTTC	CASSLVPGGYTF
TRBJ2-5	-	TRBV5-1	TRBD1	TGCGCCAGCAGTCCTACAGGGGCCACACAAGAGACCCAGTACTTC	CASSPTGATQETQYF